This is a list of T cell receptor beta chains from one sample in a study of cytomegalovirus exposure and HLA in healthy donors. Using immunoSEQ multiplex PCR, the repertoire was profiled, and TCRdb retains in-frame clones only, with some absent. This table lists 40,000 or so clones. The material sequenced was PBMCs. These receptors all come from a man in his thirties or forties in good health and CMV-seronegative. Both conserved end residues are part of each CDR3. The D gene is left open where the match is weak.

D | J | V | CDR3 | DNA
. | TRBJ1-4 | TRBV29-1 | CSVRGGVNEKLFF | TGCAGCGTGAGAGGGGGGGTTAATGAAAAACTGTTTTTT
. | TRBJ2-1 | TRBV1 | CTSSQDTGSSYNEQFF | TGCACCAGCAGCCAAGATACCGGGAGCTCCTACAATGAGCAGTTCTTC
. | TRBJ2-6 | TRBV4-3 | CASSQETGSGANVLTF | TGCGCCAGCAGCCAAGAAACGGGCTCTGGGGCCAACGTCCTGACTTTC
. | TRBJ1-2 | TRBV6-5 | CASSYGSTGSRGYTF | TGTGCCAGCAGTTACGGATCAACAGGGAGTCGCGGCTACACCTTC
. | TRBJ2-3 | TRBV5-1 | CASSLSSGPDTQYF | TGCGCCAGCAGCTTGTCGTCGGGTCCAGATACGCAGTATTTT
. | TRBJ2-7 | TRBV7-9 | CASSTVAGTHVYEQYF | TGTGCCAGCAGCACAGTTGCCGGGACTCACGTCTACGAGCAGTACTTC
TRBD2 | TRBJ2-7 | TRBV4-3 | CASSQDLAGPYEQYF | TGCGCCAGCAGCCAAGATCTAGCGGGGCCCTACGAGCAGTACTTC
TRBD2 | TRBJ2-3 | TRBV2 | CASRTSGDPTDTQYF | TGTGCCAGCAGGACTAGCGGAGACCCCACAGATACGCAGTATTTT
TRBD1 | TRBJ1-5 | TRBV30 | CAWSEAGGQPQHF | TGTGCCTGGAGTGAGGCAGGGGGTCAGCCCCAGCATTTT
. | TRBJ1-5 | TRBV6-6 | CASSYAPLGLNQPQHF | TGTGCCAGCAGTTACGCCCCGTTGGGGCTAAATCAGCCCCAGCATTTT
. | TRBJ2-1 | TRBV6-5 | CASGTGDNEQFF | TGTGCCAGCGGAACGGGGGACAATGAGCAGTTCTTC
TRBD1 | TRBJ1-1 | TRBV11-2 | CASSPSGGWTEAFF | TGTGCCAGCAGCCCCTCAGGGGGCTGGACTGAAGCTTTCTTT
. | TRBJ1-2 | TRBV7-9 | CASSLGLVNYGYTF | TGTGCCAGCAGCCTTGGGCTCGTTAACTATGGCTACACCTTC
. | TRBJ1-4 | TRBV18 | CASAPLRGGTNEKLFF | TGTGCCAGCGCACCACTTAGAGGAGGGACTAATGAAAAACTGTTTTTT
TRBD2 | TRBJ2-3 | TRBV6-5 | CASSYLIAGGPDTQYF | TGTGCCAGCAGTTACTTGATAGCGGGAGGGCCAGATACGCAGTATTTT
TRBD2 | TRBJ2-1 | TRBV7-2 | CASRWTSGSRDEQFF | TGTGCCAGCAGGTGGACTAGCGGGAGCAGGGATGAGCAGTTCTTC
. | TRBJ1-5 | TRBV19 | CASSIAGGSGNQPQHF | TGTGCCAGTAGTATAGCTGGGGGCTCGGGCAATCAGCCCCAGCATTTT
. | TRBJ2-7 | TRBV7-9 | CASSLKGYAYEQYF | TGTGCCAGCAGCTTAAAGGGGTACGCCTACGAGCAGTACTTC
TRBD2 | TRBJ2-1 | TRBV30 | CAWTTSGVYNEQFF | TGTGCCTGGACAACTAGCGGGGTATACAATGAGCAGTTCTTC
TRBD1 | TRBJ2-7 | TRBV4-1 | CASSLGQASSYEQYF | TGCGCCAGCAGCCTCGGACAGGCTAGCTCCTACGAGCAGTACTTC
. | TRBJ1-5 | TRBV4-1 | CASSQDSGGPYSNQPQHF | TGCGCCAGCAGCCAAGATAGCGGGGGGCCGTATAGCAATCAGCCCCAGCATTTT
. | TRBJ1-2 | TRBV7-2 | CASSLAVNYGYTF | TGTGCCAGCAGCCTAGCCGTGAACTATGGCTACACCTTC
. | TRBJ1-4 | TRBV4-3 | CASSQDWEGDATNEKLFF | TGCGCCAGCAGCCAAGATTGGGAGGGGGATGCAACTAATGAAAAACTGTTTTTT
. | TRBJ2-1 | TRBV4-3 | CASSQGIYNEQFF | TGCGCCAGCAGCCAAGGTATCTACAATGAGCAGTTCTTC
TRBD1 | TRBJ1-1 | TRBV30 | CAWNRGDTEAFF | TGTGCCTGGAACAGGGGAGATACTGAAGCTTTCTTT
TRBD1 | TRBJ2-7 | TRBV5-1 | CASSLIPGLAGGAYEQYF | TGCGCCAGCAGCTTGATTCCGGGCCTGGCAGGGGGCGCCTACGAGCAGTACTTC
TRBD1 | TRBJ2-1 | TRBV4-3 | CASSQDGQASYNEQFF | TGCGCCAGCAGCCAAGACGGACAGGCCTCCTACAATGAGCAGTTCTTC
. | TRBJ1-2 | TRBV6-5 | CASSSRALYGYTF | TGTGCCAGCAGTTCGAGGGCCCTCTATGGCTACACCTTC
TRBD1 | TRBJ1-1 | TRBV4-3 | CASSHLLGQGGDTEAFF | TGCGCCAGCAGCCATCTCCTGGGACAGGGAGGAGATACTGAAGCTTTCTTT
TRBD1 | TRBJ1-6 | TRBV19 | CASSPQTGARSPLHF | TGTGCCAGTAGTCCCCAGACAGGGGCGCGTTCACCCCTACACTTT
. | TRBJ2-7 | TRBV5-4 | CASSLGGLGVQYF | TGTGCCAGCAGCTTGGGTGGGCTAGGGGTACAGTACTTC
TRBD2 | TRBJ2-7 | TRBV6-1 | CASGLAGHSYEQYF | TGTGCCAGCGGGCTAGCGGGACACTCCTACGAGCAGTACTTC
. | TRBJ2-7 | TRBV29-1 | CSVETAGVRYEQYF | TGCAGCGTTGAAACGGCAGGGGTGAGATACGAGCAGTACTTC
TRBD2 | TRBJ2-7 | TRBV18 | CASSPTSGGSYEQYF | TGTGCCAGCTCACCAACTAGCGGGGGATCTTACGAGCAGTACTTC
TRBD1 | TRBJ2-2 | TRBV6-4 | CASRPDRGRTGELFF | TGTGCCAGCAGACCGGACAGGGGGCGAACCGGGGAGCTGTTTTTT
. | TRBJ1-1 | TRBV19 | CASSIEGRDTEAFF | TGTGCCAGTAGTATAGAAGGCAGGGACACTGAAGCTTTCTTT
. | TRBJ2-3 | TRBV19 | CAVTGLSTDTQYF | TGTGCCGTTACAGGGTTGAGCACAGATACGCAGTATTTT
TRBD2 | TRBJ2-1 | TRBV4-2 | CASSQDGTSGSQFF | TGTGCCAGCAGCCAAGACGGGACTAGCGGGAGTCAGTTCTTC
TRBD2 | TRBJ2-2 | TRBV7-2 | CASSLRGLVNTGELFF | TGTGCCAGCAGCTTAAGGGGACTAGTCAACACCGGGGAGCTGTTTTTT
TRBD1 | TRBJ1-1 | TRBV18 | CASSPDRGTEAFF | TGTGCCAGCTCCCCCGACAGGGGCACTGAAGCTTTCTTT
TRBD1 | TRBJ1-1 | TRBV25-1 | CASSELRTGGEAFF | TGTGCCAGCAGTGAATTGAGGACAGGAGGTGAAGCTTTCTTT
TRBD1 | TRBJ1-5 | TRBV19 | CASSPTGGGNQPQHF | TGTGCCAGTAGCCCGACAGGGGGAGGCAATCAGCCCCAGCATTTT
TRBD2 | TRBJ2-7 | TRBV29-1 | CSVGGSYEQYF | TGCAGCGTTGGCGGGAGCTACGAGCAGTACTTC
. | TRBJ2-5 | TRBV4-2 | CASSQDGQNQETQYF | TGTGCCAGCAGCCAAGATGGCCAGAACCAAGAGACCCAGTACTTC
TRBD1 | TRBJ1-2 | TRBV19 | CAVTGDSDGYTF | TGTGCCGTAACCGGGGACAGTGATGGCTACACCTTC